This T cell receptor beta chain derives from a study of identical twins. Germline CDR1 reads KGHSH; CDR2 reads LQKENI. The CDR3 is made up of 15 amino acids. The V gene end was trimmed by 0 bases and the J gene end by 6 bases; junction bases not matched to a gene: 3. Remarks on this clonotype: The antigen is undetermined.

General observations from the study: Low generation probability was overrepresented in out-of-frame alpha sequences shared by twins. Interpretation of the results relied on cross-sectional statistical analysis and not on following the same donors. One should note that invariant MAIT and iNKT cells could partly confound zero-insertion analyses.

With template switching, a universal primer site was added, and the cDNA carried unique molecular identifiers. TCRdb called the 5' RACE reads again in MiXCR, with one record for every CDR3 protein. The profile shows 700,000 or so distinct CDR3 sequences, over 8.5% of them singletons. The same specimen was also included in a second study, on yellow fever vaccine responses in identical twins.

The rearrangement joins TRBV18 to TRBJ2-1; 9 bases match TRBD2. Specimen: PBMCs. The receptor comes from a woman between 18 and 29 years old in good health. The CDR3 sequence is CASSPPPSGANEQFF. For the CDR3, the DNA is TGTGCCAGCTCACCACCCCCTAGCGGGGCCAATGAGCAGTTCTTC.